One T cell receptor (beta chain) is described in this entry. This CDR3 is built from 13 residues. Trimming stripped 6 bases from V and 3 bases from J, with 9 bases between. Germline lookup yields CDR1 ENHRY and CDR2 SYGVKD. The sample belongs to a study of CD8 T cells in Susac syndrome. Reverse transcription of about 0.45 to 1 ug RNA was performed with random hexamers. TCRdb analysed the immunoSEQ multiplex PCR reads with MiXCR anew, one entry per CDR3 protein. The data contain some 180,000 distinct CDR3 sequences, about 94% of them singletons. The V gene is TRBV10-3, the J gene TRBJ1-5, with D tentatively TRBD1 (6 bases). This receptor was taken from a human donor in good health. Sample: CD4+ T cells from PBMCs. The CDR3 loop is CAIRGADNQPQHF. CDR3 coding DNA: TGTGCCATCAGGGGGGCAGACAATCAGCCCCAGCATTTT.